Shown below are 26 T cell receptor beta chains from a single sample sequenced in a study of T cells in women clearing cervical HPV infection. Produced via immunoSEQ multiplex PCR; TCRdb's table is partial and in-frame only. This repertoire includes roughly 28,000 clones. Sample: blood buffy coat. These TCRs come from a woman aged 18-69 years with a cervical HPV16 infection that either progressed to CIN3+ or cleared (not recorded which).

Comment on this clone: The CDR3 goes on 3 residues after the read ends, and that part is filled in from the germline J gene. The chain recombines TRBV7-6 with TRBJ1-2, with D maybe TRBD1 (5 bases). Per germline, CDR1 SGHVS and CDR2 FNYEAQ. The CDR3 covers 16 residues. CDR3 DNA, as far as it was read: TGTGCCAGCAGCTTAGGAACTAGCGGGGGAACAGATACC. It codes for CASSLGTSGGTDT. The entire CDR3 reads CASSLGTSGGTDTYTF.

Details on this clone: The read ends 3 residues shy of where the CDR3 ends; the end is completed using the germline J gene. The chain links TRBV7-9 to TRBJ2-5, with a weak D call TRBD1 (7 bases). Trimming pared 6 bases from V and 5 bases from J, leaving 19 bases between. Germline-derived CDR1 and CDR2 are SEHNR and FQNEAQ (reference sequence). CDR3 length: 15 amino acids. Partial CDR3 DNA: TGTGCCAGCAGTCCCGAATGGAGGGGGCACGAGACC. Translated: CASSPEWRGHET. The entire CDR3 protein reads CASSPEWRGHETQYF.

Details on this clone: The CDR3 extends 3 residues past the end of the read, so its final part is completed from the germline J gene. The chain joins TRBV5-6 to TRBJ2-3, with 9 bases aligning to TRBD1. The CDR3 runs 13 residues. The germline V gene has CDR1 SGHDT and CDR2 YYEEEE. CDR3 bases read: TGTGCCAGCAAAAACAGGGGGCAAGAGACG. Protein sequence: CASKNRGQET. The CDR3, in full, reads CASKNRGQETQYF.

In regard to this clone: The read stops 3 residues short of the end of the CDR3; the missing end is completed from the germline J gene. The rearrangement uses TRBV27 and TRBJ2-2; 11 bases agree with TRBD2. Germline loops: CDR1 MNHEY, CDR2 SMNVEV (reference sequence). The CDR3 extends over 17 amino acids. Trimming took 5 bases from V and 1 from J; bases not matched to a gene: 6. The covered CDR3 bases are TGTGCCAGCAGTCCCCCCCTAGCGGGAGGGAACACCGGGGAG. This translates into CASSPPLAGGNTGE. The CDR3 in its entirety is CASSPPLAGGNTGELFF.

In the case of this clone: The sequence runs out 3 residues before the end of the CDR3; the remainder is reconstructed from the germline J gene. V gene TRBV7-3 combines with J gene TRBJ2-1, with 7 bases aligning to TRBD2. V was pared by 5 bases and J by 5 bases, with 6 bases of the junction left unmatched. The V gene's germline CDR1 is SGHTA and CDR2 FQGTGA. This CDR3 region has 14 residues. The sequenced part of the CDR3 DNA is TGTGCCAGCAGCCACGCGGGAGTGAACAATGAG. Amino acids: CASSHAGVNNE. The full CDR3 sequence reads CASSHAGVNNEQFF.

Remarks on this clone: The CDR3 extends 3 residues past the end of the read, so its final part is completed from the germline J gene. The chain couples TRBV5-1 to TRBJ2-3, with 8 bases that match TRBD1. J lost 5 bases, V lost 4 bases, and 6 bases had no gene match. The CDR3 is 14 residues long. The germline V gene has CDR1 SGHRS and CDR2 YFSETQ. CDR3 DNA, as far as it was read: TGCGCCAGCAGCGGAGGGACAGGTGGAGATACG. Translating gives CASSGGTGGDT. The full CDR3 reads CASSGGTGGDTQYF.

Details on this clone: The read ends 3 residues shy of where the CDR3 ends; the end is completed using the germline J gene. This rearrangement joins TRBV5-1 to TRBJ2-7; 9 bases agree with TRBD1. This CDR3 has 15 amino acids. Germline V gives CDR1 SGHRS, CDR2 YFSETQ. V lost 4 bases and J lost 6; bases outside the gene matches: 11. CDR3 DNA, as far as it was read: TGCGCCAGCAGCAGATCGGGACAGGGAACGCGCGAG. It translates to CASSRSGQGTRE. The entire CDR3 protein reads CASSRSGQGTREQYF.

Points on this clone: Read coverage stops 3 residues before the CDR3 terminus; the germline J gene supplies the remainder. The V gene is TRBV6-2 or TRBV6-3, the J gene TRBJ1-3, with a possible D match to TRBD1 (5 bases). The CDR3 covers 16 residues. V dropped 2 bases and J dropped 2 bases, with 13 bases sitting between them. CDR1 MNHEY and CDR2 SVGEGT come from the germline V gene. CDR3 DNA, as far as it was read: TGTGCCAGCAGTTACAGGGGAGTCAAGACTGGAAACACC. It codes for CASSYRGVKTGNT. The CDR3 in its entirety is CASSYRGVKTGNTIYF.

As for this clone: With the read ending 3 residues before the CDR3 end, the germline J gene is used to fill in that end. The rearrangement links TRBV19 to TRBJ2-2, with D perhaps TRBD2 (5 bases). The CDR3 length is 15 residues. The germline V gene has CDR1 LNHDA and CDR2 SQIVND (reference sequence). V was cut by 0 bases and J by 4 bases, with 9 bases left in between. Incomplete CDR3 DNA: TGTGCCAGTAGTATAGAGGAGCGGATCACCGGGGAG. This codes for CASSIEERITGE. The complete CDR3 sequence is CASSIEERITGELFF.

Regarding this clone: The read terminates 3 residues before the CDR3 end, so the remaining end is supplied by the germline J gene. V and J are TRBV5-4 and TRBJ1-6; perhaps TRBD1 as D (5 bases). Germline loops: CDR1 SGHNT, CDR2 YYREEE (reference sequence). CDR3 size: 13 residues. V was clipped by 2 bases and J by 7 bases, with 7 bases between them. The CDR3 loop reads CASSFGGNSPLHF. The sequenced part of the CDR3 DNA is TGTGCCAGCAGCTTTGGGGGGAATTCACCC.

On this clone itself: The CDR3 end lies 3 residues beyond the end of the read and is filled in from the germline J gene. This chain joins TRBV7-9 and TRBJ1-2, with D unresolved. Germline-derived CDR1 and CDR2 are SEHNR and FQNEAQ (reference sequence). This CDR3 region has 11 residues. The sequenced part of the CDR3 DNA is TGTGCCAGCAGCCCGGACTACGAC. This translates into CASSPDYD. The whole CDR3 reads CASSPDYDYTF.

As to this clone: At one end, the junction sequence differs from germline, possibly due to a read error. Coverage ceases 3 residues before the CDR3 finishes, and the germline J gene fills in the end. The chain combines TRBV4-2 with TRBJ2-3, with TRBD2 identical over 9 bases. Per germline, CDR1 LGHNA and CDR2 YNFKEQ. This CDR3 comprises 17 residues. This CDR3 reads CASSQGLAPRRTDTQYF. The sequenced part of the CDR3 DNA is TGCGCCAGCAGCCAAGGACTAGCGCCTCGACGCACAGATACG.

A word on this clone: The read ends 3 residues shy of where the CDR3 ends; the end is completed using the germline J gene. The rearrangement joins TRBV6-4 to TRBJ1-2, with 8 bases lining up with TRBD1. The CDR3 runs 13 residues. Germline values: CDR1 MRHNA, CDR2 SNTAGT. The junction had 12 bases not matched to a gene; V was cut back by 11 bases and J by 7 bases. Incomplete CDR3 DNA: TGTGCCCGACCCCTTGGACAGGGCAGTGGC. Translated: CARPLGQGSG. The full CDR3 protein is CARPLGQGSGYTF.

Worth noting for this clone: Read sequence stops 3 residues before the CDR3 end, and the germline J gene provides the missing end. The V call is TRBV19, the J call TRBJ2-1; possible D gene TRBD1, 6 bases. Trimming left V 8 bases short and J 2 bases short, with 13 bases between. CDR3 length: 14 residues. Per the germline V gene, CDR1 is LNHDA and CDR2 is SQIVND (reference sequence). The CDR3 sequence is CASRRQDAYNEQFF. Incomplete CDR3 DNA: TGTGCCAGTCGACGACAGGACGCCTACAATGAG.

The chain's CDR3 is CASSDASGHGTDTQYF. CDR3 bases read: TGTGCCAGTAGTGATGCCAGCGGTCATGGCACAGATACG. The chain combines TRBV19 with TRBJ2-3, with D perhaps TRBD2 (5 bases). From the germline J gene comes the end of the CDR3, since the read stops 3 residues before it. This CDR3 region has 16 residues. Germline values: CDR1 LNHDA, CDR2 SQIVND (reference sequence). Trimming cost V 5 bases and J 1 base, with 16 bases left between them.

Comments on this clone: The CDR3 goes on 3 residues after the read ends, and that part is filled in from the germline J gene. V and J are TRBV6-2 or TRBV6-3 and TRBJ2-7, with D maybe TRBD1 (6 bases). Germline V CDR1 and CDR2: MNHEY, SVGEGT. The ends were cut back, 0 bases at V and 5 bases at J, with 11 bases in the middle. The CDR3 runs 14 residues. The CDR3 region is CASSYSVGGDEQYF. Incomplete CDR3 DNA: TGTGCCAGCAGTTACTCAGTAGGGGGTGACGAG.

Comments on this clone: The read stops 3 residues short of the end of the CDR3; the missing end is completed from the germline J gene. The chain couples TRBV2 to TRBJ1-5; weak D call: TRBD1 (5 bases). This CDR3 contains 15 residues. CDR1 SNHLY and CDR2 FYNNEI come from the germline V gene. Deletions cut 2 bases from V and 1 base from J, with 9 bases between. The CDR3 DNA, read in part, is TGTGCCAGCAGTGAAAGAAGGGGAAGCAATCAGCCC. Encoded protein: CASSERRGSNQP. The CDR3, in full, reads CASSERRGSNQPQHF.

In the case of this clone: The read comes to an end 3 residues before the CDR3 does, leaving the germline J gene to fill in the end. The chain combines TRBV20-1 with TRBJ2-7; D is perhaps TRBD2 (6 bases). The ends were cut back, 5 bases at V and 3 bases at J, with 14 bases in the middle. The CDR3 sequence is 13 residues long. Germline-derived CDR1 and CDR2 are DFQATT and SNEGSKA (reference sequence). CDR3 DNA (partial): TGCAGTGCTCACCGATGGGACTTCTACGAG. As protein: CSAHRWDFYE. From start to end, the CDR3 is CSAHRWDFYEQYF.

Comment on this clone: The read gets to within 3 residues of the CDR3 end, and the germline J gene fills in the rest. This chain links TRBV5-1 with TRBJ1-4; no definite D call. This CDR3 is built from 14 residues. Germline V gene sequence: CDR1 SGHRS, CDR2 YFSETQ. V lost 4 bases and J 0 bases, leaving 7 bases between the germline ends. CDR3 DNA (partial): TGCGCCAGCAGCCCCAGTGCAACTAATGAAAAA. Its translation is CASSPSATNEK. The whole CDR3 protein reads CASSPSATNEKLFF.

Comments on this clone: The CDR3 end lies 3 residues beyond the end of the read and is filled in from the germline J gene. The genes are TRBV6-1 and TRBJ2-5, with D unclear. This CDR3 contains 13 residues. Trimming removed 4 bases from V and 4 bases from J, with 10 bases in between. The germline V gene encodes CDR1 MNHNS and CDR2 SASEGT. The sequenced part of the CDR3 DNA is TGTGCCAGCAGTGTAAATGTCCGAGAGACC. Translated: CASSVNVRET. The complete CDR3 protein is CASSVNVRETQYF.

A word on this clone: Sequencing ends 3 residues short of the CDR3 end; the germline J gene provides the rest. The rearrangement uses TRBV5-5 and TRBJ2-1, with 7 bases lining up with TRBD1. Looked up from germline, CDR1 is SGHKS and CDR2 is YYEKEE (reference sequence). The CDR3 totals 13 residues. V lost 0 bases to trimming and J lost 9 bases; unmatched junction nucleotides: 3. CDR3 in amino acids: CASSLVGDSEQFF. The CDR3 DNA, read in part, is TGTGCCAGCAGCTTGGTAGGGGACAGTGAG.

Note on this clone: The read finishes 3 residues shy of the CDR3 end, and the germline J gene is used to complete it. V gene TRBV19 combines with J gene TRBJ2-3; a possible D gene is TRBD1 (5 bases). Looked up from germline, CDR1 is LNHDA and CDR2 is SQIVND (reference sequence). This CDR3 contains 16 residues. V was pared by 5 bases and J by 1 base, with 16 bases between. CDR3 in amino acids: CASSYRIPPGTDTQYF. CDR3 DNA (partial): TGTGCCAGTAGTTACAGGATCCCTCCTGGCACAGATACG.

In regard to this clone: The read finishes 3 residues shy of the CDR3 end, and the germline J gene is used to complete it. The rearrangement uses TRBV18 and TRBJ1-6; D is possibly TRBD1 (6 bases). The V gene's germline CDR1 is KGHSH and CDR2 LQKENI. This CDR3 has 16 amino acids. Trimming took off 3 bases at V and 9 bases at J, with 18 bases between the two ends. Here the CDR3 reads CASSPPLVGGASPLHF. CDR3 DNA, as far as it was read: TGTGCCAGCTCACCCCCCCTCGTCGGGGGGGCTTCACCC.

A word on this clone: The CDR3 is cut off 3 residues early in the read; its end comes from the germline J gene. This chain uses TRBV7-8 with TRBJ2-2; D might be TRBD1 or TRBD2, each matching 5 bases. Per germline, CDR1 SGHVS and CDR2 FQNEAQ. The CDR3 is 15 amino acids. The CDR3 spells CASSLLGEQGEKLFF. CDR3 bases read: TGTGCCAGCAGCTTATTAGGGGAGCAGGGAGAAAAG.

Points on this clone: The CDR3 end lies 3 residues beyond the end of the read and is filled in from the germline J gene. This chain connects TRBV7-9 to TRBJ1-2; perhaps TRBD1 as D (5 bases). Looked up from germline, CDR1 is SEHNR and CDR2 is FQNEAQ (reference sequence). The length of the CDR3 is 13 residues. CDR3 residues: CASSLVGLEGYTF. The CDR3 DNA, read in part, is TGTGCCAGCAGCTTAGTGGGACTTGAGGGC.

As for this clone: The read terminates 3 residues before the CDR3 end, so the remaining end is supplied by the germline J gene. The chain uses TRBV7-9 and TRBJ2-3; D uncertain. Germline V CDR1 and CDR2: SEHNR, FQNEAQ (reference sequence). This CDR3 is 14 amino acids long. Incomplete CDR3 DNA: TGTGCCAGCAGCCGCACAACCTCCCAAGAGACG. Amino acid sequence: CASSRTTSQET. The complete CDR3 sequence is CASSRTTSQETQYF.